One T cell receptor beta chain is described in this entry. Its matching antigen is unknown. V gave up 5 bases and J gave up 6 bases; unmatched junction bases: 7. In germline, CDR1 is SNHLY, CDR2 FYNNEI. CDR3 length equals 15 residues. Study donors comprised healthy, HIV-negative adults devoid of recent acute infection or vaccination. This record belongs to a study of shared clonotypes between healthy human individuals. Here immunoSEQ multiplex PCR was the method, and the copy in TCRdb shows in-frame clones only, minus some. The sample shows 2 million to 2.5 million clones, about 94% of them seen only once. Findings and caveats of the study: Naive subsets generally had larger estimated richness than memory subsets.

Sequencing was performed on naive CD4+ T cells sorted from blood. Stated subset: CD45RA+ positively selected. This sequence originates from a man aged 18 to 29 in good health. The chain uses TRBV2 and TRBJ1-6; 7 positions agree with TRBD1. The CDR3 loop is CASSLQGKGNSPLHF. The CDR3 nucleotides are TGTGCCAGCAGTTTACAGGGGAAGGGTAATTCACCCCTCCACTTT. The full variable domain, rest sourced from reference TRBV2 and TRBJ1-6, is EPEVTQTPSHQVTQMGQEVILRCVPISNHLYFYWYRQILGQKVEFLVSFYNNEISEKSEIFDDQFSVERPDGSNFTLKIRSTKLEDSAMYFCASSLQGKGNSPLHFGNGTRLTVT.